This passage covers 30 T cell receptor beta chains from one sample sequenced in a study of shared clonotypes between healthy human individuals. Clones were read by immunoSEQ multiplex PCR, and TCRdb kept only the in-frame ones, dropping some. The table lists around 610,000 clones, approximately 96% of them singletons. It was CD45RO-negative cells, positively selected for CCR7, that made up naive CD8 cells, with terminally differentiated effector memory CD45RA+ cells excluded. Sample: naive CD8+ T cells sorted from blood. These receptors all come from a woman aged 30 to 39 in good health.

The rearrangement joins TRBV27 to TRBJ2-1, with D possibly matching TRBD2 (6 bases). The germline gives CDR1 MNHEY, CDR2 SMNVEV (reference sequence). Between the trimmed V and J ends, which lost 3 bases and 1 base, there was a span of 13 bases. CDR3 length: 16 residues. The CDR3 reads CASSLVGSGSYNEQFF. CDR3 DNA: TGTGCCAGCAGTTTGGTGGGTAGCGGATCCTACAATGAGCAGTTCTTC.

The chain is built from TRBV5-6 and TRBJ1-1; maybe TRBD1 (6 bases). This CDR3 is 13 amino acids long. Trimming took off 0 bases at V and 6 bases at J, with 9 bases between the two ends. Germline loops: CDR1 SGHDT, CDR2 YYEEEE. In DNA form, the CDR3 reads TGTGCCAGCAGCTTGGTCAGGGGCTCTGAAGCTTTCTTT. The encoded protein is CASSLVRGSEAFF.

The gene calls are TRBV7-9 and TRBJ2-5; D is uncertain. The ends were cut back, 3 bases at V and 2 bases at J, with 7 bases in the middle. CDR3 size: 13 residues. CDR1 SEHNR and CDR2 FQNEAQ come from the germline V gene (reference sequence). The CDR3 sequence is CASSFSEQETQYF. The CDR3 DNA reads TGTGCCAGCAGCTTCTCCGAGCAAGAGACCCAGTACTTC. The full variable domain, its missing parts supplied by reference TRBV7-9 and TRBJ2-5, is DTGVSQNPRHKITKRGQNVTFRCDPISEHNRLYWYRQTLGQGPEFLTYFQNEAQLEKSRLLSDRFSAERPKGSFSTLEIQRTEQGDSAMYLCASSFSEQETQYFGPGTRLLVL.

Comment on this clone: Other DNA variants within this sample encode the same CDR3. Here the CDR3 reads CASSHRSMNTEAFF. The CDR3 coding sequence is TGCGCCAGCAGCCACAGGAGCATGAACACTGAAGCTTTCTTT. The chain uses TRBV4-1 and TRBJ1-1; D not resolved. The V end lost 3 bases, the J end lost 0 bases, and 8 bases lay between the germline ends. The CDR3 loop spans 14 amino acids. From germline, CDR1 is MGHRA and CDR2 YSYEKL.

The rearrangement joins TRBV28 to TRBJ1-5; weak D call: TRBD1 (5 bases). This CDR3 has 15 residues. Germline V gene lookup returns CDR1 MDHEN and CDR2 SYDVKM. V lost 5 bases and J lost 4, with 15 bases in between. The CDR3 sequence is CASSHQGLLNQPQHF. In DNA form, the CDR3 reads TGTGCCAGCAGTCACCAGGGCCTCCTTAATCAGCCCCAGCATTTT.

This clone was detected once. The chain has TRBV5-6 and TRBJ1-1; D unclear. Trimming left V 4 bases short and J 1 base short, with 17 bases between. The CDR3 length is 16 residues. The germline V gene has CDR1 SGHDT and CDR2 YYEEEE. The CDR3 sequence: CASSPRPRPSNTEAFF. CDR3 coding DNA: TGTGCCAGCAGCCCCAGGCCGAGACCATCGAACACTGAAGCTTTCTTT.

The genes are TRBV27 and TRBJ2-1; 9 positions match TRBD2. There are 16 residues in the CDR3. After removal of 3 bases from V and 8 bases from J, the junction contained 11 bases not matched to a gene. In germline, CDR1 is MNHEY, CDR2 SMNVEV (reference sequence). CDR3 bases: TGTGCCAGCAGTTTCATTAGCGGGAGAGGGGTACATGAGCAGTTCTTC. Protein: CASSFISGRGVHEQFF.

The chain carries TRBV5-4 and TRBJ1-2; D is ambiguous. Trimming cost V 1 base and J 3 bases, with 13 bases left between them. The CDR3 is 15 residues long. Per germline, CDR1 SGHNT and CDR2 YYREEE (reference sequence). The CDR3 DNA reads as TGTGCCAGCAGCTTGTGGACCCCATTCGACTATGGCTACACCTTC. Translating gives CASSLWTPFDYGYTF.

The gene calls are TRBV5-1 and TRBJ1-4; D remains unclear. The CDR3 covers 13 residues. Germline loops: CDR1 SGHRS, CDR2 YFSETQ. The V end lost 4 bases, the J end lost 7 bases, and 11 bases lay between the germline ends. The DNA for the CDR3 is TGCGCCAGCAGCCGCGTCGCGGGTGAAAAACTGTTTTTT. Protein: CASSRVAGEKLFF.

CDR3 in DNA: TGTGCCAGCCAACTTCCGGGGTACAATGAGCAGTTCTTC. Its translation: CASQLPGYNEQFF. J is TRBJ2-1 and V is TRBV9; TRBD2 might be the D (5 bases). This CDR3 has 13 amino acids. Trimming left V 7 bases short and J 4 bases short, with 12 bases between. The germline V gene has CDR1 SGDLS and CDR2 YYNGEE.

The chain is built from TRBV5-6 and TRBJ2-1; 7 positions match TRBD1. J gave up 7 bases and V 4 bases, and 11 bases lay outside the gene matches. Germline CDR1 and CDR2: SGHDT and YYEEEE. The CDR3 sequence is 15 residues long. CDR3 bases: TGTGCCAGCAGCCCGCCGGGACAGAGTTTTAATGAGCAGTTCTTC. It is translated as CASSPPGQSFNEQFF.

The chain recombines TRBV28 with TRBJ2-4, with D possibly being TRBD1 (6 bases). The germline CDR1 and CDR2 sequences are MDHEN and SYDVKM. The V end lost 2 bases, the J end lost 6 bases, and 11 bases lay between the germline ends. The CDR3 runs 14 residues. CDR3 sequence: CASSLTGGINIQYF. Here the CDR3 DNA reads TGTGCCAGCAGTTTAACTGGGGGCATAAACATTCAGTACTTC.

The chain recombines TRBV5-1 with TRBJ1-1; D is possibly TRBD1 (5 bases). V dropped 2 bases and J dropped 8 bases, with 10 bases sitting between them. The CDR3 has 12 amino acids. Germline V gives CDR1 SGHRS, CDR2 YFSETQ. As DNA, the CDR3 is TGCGCCAGCAGCTTTGCCGGGGCCGAAGCTTTCTTT. Protein sequence: CASSFAGAEAFF.

The chain is built from TRBV9 and TRBJ2-7; 7 bases line up with TRBD2. The germline gives CDR1 SGDLS, CDR2 YYNGEE. The CDR3 is 14 residues long. V was pared by 0 bases and J by 3 bases, with 3 bases of the junction left unmatched. The CDR3 DNA is TGTGCCAGCAGCGTAGGAGCGGGAAGCTACGAGCAGTACTTC. Its translation: CASSVGAGSYEQYF.

V and J are TRBV7-9 and TRBJ2-5; either TRBD1 or TRBD2 may fit D (5 bases each). CDR1 and CDR2 from the germline V gene are SEHNR and FQNEAQ (reference sequence). This CDR3 has 15 residues. V was clipped by 5 bases and J by 0 bases, with 13 bases between them. CDR3 DNA: TGTGCCAGCAGCCCGGGGCCATTGTACCAAGAGACCCAGTACTTC. Protein product: CASSPGPLYQETQYF.

The chain's CDR3 is CAWNVGGNTEAFF. CDR3 DNA sequence: TGTGCCTGGAATGTAGGGGGGAACACTGAAGCTTTCTTT. This sequence joins TRBV30 and TRBJ1-1; possibly TRBD1 for D (6 bases). V lost 4 bases and J lost 1, with 10 bases in between. The CDR3 covers 13 residues. Germline values: CDR1 GTSNPN, CDR2 SVGIG (reference sequence).

This rearrangement joins TRBV11-2 to TRBJ2-3; 12 bases match TRBD2. Germline-derived CDR1 and CDR2 are SGHAT and FQNNGV. V shed 5 bases, J shed 0 bases, and the junction held 6 bases outside the gene matches. This CDR3 is built from 17 residues. This chain's CDR3 is CASSPGLAGPSTDTQYF. CDR3 DNA: TGTGCCAGCAGCCCCGGACTAGCGGGACCTAGCACAGATACGCAGTATTTT. The full variable domain, its missing parts supplied by reference TRBV11-2 and TRBJ2-3, is EAGVAQSPRYKIIEKRQSVAFWCNPISGHATLYWYQQILGQGPKLLIQFQNNGVVDDSQLPKDRFSAERLKGVDSTLKIQPAKLEDSAVYLCASSPGLAGPSTDTQYFGPGTRLTVL.

The chain links TRBV6-4 to TRBJ2-7; 10 nucleotides agree with TRBD1. V was pared by 8 bases and J by 8 bases, with 9 bases of the junction left unmatched. Germline-derived CDR1 and CDR2 are MRHNA and SNTAGT. The CDR3 runs 13 residues. CDR3 protein: CASLWDRGSKQYF. CDR3 nucleotide sequence: TGTGCCAGCCTGTGGGACAGGGGCTCCAAGCAGTACTTC.

V gene TRBV27 combines with J gene TRBJ2-6; possible D gene TRBD1, 5 bases. Trimming removed 7 bases from V and 1 base from J, with 14 bases in between. The CDR3 covers 16 residues. Germline assignment: CDR1 MNHEY and CDR2 SMNVEV (reference sequence). CDR3 nucleotide sequence: TGTGCCAGCACTAAGGGGTATGGGTCTGGGGCCAACGTCCTGACTTTC. Translated, it gives CASTKGYGSGANVLTF.

The chain carries TRBV4-1 and TRBJ2-1; D not resolved. The V gene's germline CDR1 is MGHRA and CDR2 YSYEKL. The length of the CDR3 is 16 residues. Trimming shortened V by 3 bases and J by 8 bases, and 20 bases separated the two germline ends. The CDR3 nucleotides are TGCGCCAGCAGCCATATCTTCTCGGGTAGCCTATATGAGCAGTTCTTC. It translates to CASSHIFSGSLYEQFF.

V gene TRBV10-1 combines with J gene TRBJ2-2; D gene ambiguous. Germline CDR1 WNHNN, CDR2 SYGVQD (reference sequence). V gave up 1 base and J gave up 5 bases, with 5 bases separating them. The CDR3 runs to 13 residues. The CDR3 sequence is CASSELVTGELFF. For the CDR3, the DNA is TGCGCCAGCAGTGAGTTAGTTACCGGGGAGCTGTTTTTT.

This clone was picked up one time. The chain links TRBV10-1 to TRBJ2-7, with D hard to call. V was cut by 4 bases and J by 2 bases, with 12 bases left in between. There are 14 residues in the CDR3. The germline gives CDR1 WNHNN, CDR2 SYGVQD (reference sequence). CDR3 region: CASSAYRPPYEQYF. The CDR3 DNA sequence: TGCGCCAGCAGTGCATATCGGCCGCCCTACGAGCAGTACTTC.

The CDR3 spells CAPLDTQYF. CDR3 coding DNA: TGTGCCCCCCTTGATACGCAGTATTTT. This chain links TRBV10-3 with TRBJ2-3, with D uncertain. From germline, CDR1 is ENHRY and CDR2 SYGVKD. V shed 11 bases and J shed 6 bases, with 6 bases lying between them. The CDR3 sequence is 9 residues long.

In its sample, this clone was seen once. V and J are TRBV5-6 and TRBJ1-1; possible D gene TRBD1, 5 bases. Deletions cut 5 bases from V and 4 bases from J, with 9 bases between. The germline V gene encodes CDR1 SGHDT and CDR2 YYEEEE. The CDR3 spans 12 residues. CDR3 nucleotide sequence: TGTGCCAGCAGTTCAGGGCCCACTGAAGCTTTCTTT. Residues: CASSSGPTEAFF.

V usage is TRBV28 and J usage is TRBJ2-1; D may match TRBD1 or TRBD2 (6 bases each). Per the germline V gene, CDR1 is MDHEN and CDR2 is SYDVKM. This CDR3 is 22 amino acids long. V shed 3 bases and J shed 1 base, with 31 bases lying between them. CDR3 nucleotides: TGTGCCAGCAGTTTTAGTCGCGCTGGAGGGTATGCCAGGGGTCCTTCCTACAATGAGCAGTTCTTC. Encoded protein: CASSFSRAGGYARGPSYNEQFF.

V and J are TRBV30 and TRBJ2-7, with 7 bases matching TRBD1. Germline-derived CDR1 and CDR2 are GTSNPN and SVGIG (reference sequence). The CDR3 spans 15 residues. With V trimmed by 2 bases and J by 2 bases, 9 bases remained unmatched. CDR3: CAWSPGQVRTYEQYF. The CDR3 bases are TGTGCCTGGAGTCCCGGACAGGTTCGGACCTACGAGCAGTACTTC.

The chain carries TRBV6-4 and TRBJ2-1; TRBD2 matches at 12 bases. This CDR3 spans 14 amino acids. Germline V gene data show CDR1 as MRHNA and CDR2 as SNTAGT. The trim removed 2 bases at V and 7 bases at J, leaving 0 bases unmatched. The CDR3 DNA reads as TGTGCCAGCAGTGACGGGACTAGCGGGAATGAGCAGTTCTTC. Protein product: CASSDGTSGNEQFF.

V is TRBV4-1 and J is TRBJ2-1, with 15 bases that match TRBD2. V dropped 3 bases and J dropped 7; count of bases not matched to a gene: 1. Germline V CDR1 and CDR2: MGHRA, YSYEKL. The length of the CDR3 is 15 residues. The CDR3 sequence: CASSHGLAGGNEQFF. CDR3 DNA sequence: TGCGCCAGCAGCCATGGACTAGCGGGAGGGAATGAGCAGTTCTTC.

The chain is built from TRBV28 and TRBJ2-4; D is uncertain. The germline V gene encodes CDR1 MDHEN and CDR2 SYDVKM. V was clipped by 6 bases and J by 8 bases, with 17 bases between them. The CDR3 runs 14 residues. In DNA, the CDR3 is TGTGCCAGCAGACAAGTAGGGCCGTTGTACATTCAGTACTTC. Translating it yields CASRQVGPLYIQYF. Using reference TRBV28 and TRBJ2-4 for the parts outside the CDR3, the full variable domain is DVKVTQSSRYLVKRTGEKVFLECVQDMDHENMFWYRQDPGLGLRLIYFSYDVKMKEKGDIPEGYSVSREKKERFSLILESASTNQTSMYLCASRQVGPLYIQYFGAGTRLSVL.

The chain joins TRBV6-5 to TRBJ2-1, with 8 bases identical to TRBD2. Germline values: CDR1 MNHEY, CDR2 SVGAGI. The CDR3 length is 15 residues. Trimming cost V 0 bases and J 14 bases; bases outside gene matches: 12. CDR3 sequence: CASSYSISGSSSEFF. CDR3 sequence (DNA): TGTGCCAGCAGTTACTCGATAAGCGGGAGTTCTTCCGAGTTCTTC.